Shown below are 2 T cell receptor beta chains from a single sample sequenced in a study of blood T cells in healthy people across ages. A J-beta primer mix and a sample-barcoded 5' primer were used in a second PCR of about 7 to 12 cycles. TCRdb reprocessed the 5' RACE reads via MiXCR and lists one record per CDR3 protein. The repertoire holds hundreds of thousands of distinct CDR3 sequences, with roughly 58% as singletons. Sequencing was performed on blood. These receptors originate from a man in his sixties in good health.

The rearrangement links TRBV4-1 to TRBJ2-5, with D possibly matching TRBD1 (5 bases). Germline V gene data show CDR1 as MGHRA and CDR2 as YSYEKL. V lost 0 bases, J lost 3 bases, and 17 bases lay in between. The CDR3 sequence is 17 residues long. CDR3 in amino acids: CASSQENGGAPKETQYF. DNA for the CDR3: TGCGCCAGCAGCCAAGAGAATGGTGGGGCCCCAAAAGAGACCCAGTACTTC.

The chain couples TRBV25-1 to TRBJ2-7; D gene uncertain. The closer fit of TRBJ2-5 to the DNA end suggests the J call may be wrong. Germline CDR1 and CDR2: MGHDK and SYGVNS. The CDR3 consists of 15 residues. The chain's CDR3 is CASSEYSQRQETQYF. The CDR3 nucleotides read TGTGCCAGCAGTGAATATTCACAGAGACAAGAGACCCAGTACTTC.